This TCR beta chain was sequenced in a study of T-cell reconstitution after alpha-beta-depleted transplantation in children. Study observations and caveats: Among T cells one year after transplant, newly produced cells accounted for most counts and diversity. Roughly two months post-transplant, alpha-beta T cells reportedly originated from several hundred graft clones that had expanded. The high TCRbeta diversity at day 60 in some patients came from surviving recipient T cells and thymic progenitors.

Molecular barcoding with unique molecular identifiers was used for the TCRbeta library. TCRdb independently ran MiXCR on the PCR reads; one entry per CDR3 protein. The sample includes about 540,000 distinct CDR3 sequences, 25% to 30% seen only once; the top ten take about 35%. The germline V gene encodes CDR1 GTSNPN and CDR2 SVGIG (reference sequence). Between the trimmed V and J ends, which lost 4 bases and 4 bases, there was a span of 14 bases. This CDR3 spans 14 amino acids. A remark on this clonotype: Antigen: not known.

The material sequenced was PBMCs, taken before TCRalphabeta/CD19-depleted stem cell transplant. This receptor was obtained from a boy in the first two years of life with Wiskott-Aldrich syndrome, due to receive a stem cell transplant. The chain carries TRBV30 and TRBJ1-5; TRBD1 is a possible D gene (5 bases). Written as DNA, the CDR3 is TGTGCCTGGAACCGGAGGGGAGGTAATCAGCCCCAGCATTTT. Translated, it gives CAWNRRGGNQPQHF.